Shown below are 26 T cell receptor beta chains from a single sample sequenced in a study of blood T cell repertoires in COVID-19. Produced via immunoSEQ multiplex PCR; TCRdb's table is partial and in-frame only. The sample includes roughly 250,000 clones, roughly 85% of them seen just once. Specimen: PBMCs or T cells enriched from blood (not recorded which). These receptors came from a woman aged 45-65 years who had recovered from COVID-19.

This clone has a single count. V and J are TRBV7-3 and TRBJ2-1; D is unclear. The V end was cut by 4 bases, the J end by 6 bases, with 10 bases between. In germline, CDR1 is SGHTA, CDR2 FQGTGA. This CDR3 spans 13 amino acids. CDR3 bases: TGTGCCAGCAGCTCATCAACGGTCAATGAGCAGTTCTTC. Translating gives CASSSSTVNEQFF. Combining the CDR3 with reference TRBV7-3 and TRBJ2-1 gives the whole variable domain GAGVSQTPSNKVTEKGKYVELRCDPISGHTALYWYRQSLGQGPEFLIYFQGTGAADDSGLPNDRFFAVRPEGSVSTLKIQRTERGDSAVYLCASSSSTVNEQFFGPGTRLTVL.

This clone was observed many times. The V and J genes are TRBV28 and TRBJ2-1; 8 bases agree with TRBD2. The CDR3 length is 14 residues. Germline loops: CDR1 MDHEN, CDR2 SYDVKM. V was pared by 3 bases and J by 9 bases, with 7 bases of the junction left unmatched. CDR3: CASSLGREVGEQFF. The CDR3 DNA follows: TGTGCCAGCAGTTTGGGGCGGGAGGTGGGTGAGCAGTTCTTC.

The CDR3 bases are TGTGCCTGGACATCGCGAGGGCGTAGAGATACGCAGTATTTT. Amino acids: CAWTSRGRRDTQYF. The chain uses TRBV30 and TRBJ2-3, with D possibly TRBD2 on 5 matching bases. Germline values: CDR1 GTSNPN, CDR2 SVGIG (reference sequence). The V end was cut by 4 bases, the J end by 5 bases, with 16 bases between. CDR3 length equals 14 residues. Drawing the rest from reference TRBV30 and TRBJ2-3, the complete variable domain is SQTIHQWPATLVQPVGSPLSLECTVEGTSNPNLYWYRQAAGRGLQLLFYSVGIGQISSEVPQNLSASRPQDRQFILSSKKLLLSDSGFYLCAWTSRGRRDTQYFGPGTRLTVL.

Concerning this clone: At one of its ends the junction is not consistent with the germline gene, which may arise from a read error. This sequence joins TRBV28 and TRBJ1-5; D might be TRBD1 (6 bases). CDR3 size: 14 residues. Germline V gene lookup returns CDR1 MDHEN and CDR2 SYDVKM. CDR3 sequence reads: CASSFGGHYPNWHF. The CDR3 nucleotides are TGTGCCAGCAGTTTTGGGGGACATTACCCCAACTGGCACTTT.

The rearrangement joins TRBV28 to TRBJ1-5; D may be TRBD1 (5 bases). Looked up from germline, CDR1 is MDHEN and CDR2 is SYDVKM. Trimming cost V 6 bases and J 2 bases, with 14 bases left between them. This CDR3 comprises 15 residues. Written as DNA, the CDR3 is TGTGCCAGCAGGGGGAGGGGTATCGGCAATCAGCCCCAGCATTTT. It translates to CASRGRGIGNQPQHF.

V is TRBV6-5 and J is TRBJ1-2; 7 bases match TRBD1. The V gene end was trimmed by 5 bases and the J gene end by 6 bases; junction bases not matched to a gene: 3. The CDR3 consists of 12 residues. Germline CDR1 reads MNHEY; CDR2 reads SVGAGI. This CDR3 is CASSLQGDGYTF. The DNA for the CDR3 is TGTGCCAGCAGTCTCCAGGGGGATGGCTACACCTTC.

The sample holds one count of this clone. For the CDR3, the DNA is TGTGCCCCTAACCCCCGCGGGAGCAACACCGGGGAGCTGTTTTTT. It yields the protein CAPNPRGSNTGELFF. V usage is TRBV7-9 and J usage is TRBJ2-2; 7 bases fit TRBD2. V was pared by 11 bases and J by 2 bases, with 11 bases of the junction left unmatched. From germline, CDR1 is SEHNR and CDR2 FQNEAQ (reference sequence). The CDR3 loop spans 15 amino acids.

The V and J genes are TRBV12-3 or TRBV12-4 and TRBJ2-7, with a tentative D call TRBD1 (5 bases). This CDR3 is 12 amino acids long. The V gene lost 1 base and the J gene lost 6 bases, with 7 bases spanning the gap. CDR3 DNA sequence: TGTGCCAGCAGTTTAGTGGGGCTCGAGCAGTACTTC. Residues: CASSLVGLEQYF.

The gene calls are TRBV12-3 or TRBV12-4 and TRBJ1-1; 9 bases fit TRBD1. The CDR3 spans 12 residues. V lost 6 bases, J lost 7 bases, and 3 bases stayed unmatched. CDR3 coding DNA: TGTGCCAGCAGCTTGGGACAGGGTGAAGCTTTCTTT. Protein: CASSLGQGEAFF.

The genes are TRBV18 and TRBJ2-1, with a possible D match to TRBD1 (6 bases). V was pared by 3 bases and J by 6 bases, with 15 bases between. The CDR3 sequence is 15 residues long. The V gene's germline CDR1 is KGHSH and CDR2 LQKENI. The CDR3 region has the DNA TGTGCCAGCTCACCTGGGGGCTTAAGCCGCAATGAGCAGTTCTTC. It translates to CASSPGGLSRNEQFF.

This chain's CDR3 is CASSGDRGPGYTF. The DNA of the CDR3 is TGCGCCAGCAGCGGAGACAGGGGGCCAGGCTACACCTTC. This chain connects TRBV5-1 to TRBJ1-2, with 10 bases matching TRBD1. Unmatched junction bases numbered 5, after V lost 4 bases and J lost 8 bases. Germline values: CDR1 SGHRS, CDR2 YFSETQ. The CDR3 loop spans 13 amino acids.

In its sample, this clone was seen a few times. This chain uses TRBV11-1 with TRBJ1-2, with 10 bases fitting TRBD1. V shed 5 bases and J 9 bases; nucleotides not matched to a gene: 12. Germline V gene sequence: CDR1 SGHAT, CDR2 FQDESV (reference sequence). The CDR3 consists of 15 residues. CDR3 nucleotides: TGTGCCAGCAGCCACCTTCAGACAGGGGGCGTACGCTACACCTTC. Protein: CASSHLQTGGVRYTF.

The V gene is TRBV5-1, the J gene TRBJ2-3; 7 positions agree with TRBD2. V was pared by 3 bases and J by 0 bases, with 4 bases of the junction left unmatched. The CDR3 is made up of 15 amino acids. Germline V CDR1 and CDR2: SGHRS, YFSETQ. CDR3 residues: CASSSPSGSTDTQYF. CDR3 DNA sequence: TGCGCCAGCAGCTCCCCTAGCGGCAGCACAGATACGCAGTATTTT.

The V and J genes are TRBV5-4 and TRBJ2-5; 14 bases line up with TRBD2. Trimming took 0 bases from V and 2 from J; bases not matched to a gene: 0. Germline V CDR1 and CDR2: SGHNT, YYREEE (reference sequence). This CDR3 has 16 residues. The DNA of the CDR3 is TGTGCCAGCAGCTTGGGGACTAGCGGGAGGCAAGAGACCCAGTACTTC. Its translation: CASSLGTSGRQETQYF. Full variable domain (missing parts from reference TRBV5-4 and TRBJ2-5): ETGVTQSPTHLIKTRGQQVTLRCSSQSGHNTVSWYQQALGQGPQFIFQYYREEENGRGNFPPRFSGLQFPNYSSELNVNALELDDSALYLCASSLGTSGRQETQYFGPGTRLLVL.

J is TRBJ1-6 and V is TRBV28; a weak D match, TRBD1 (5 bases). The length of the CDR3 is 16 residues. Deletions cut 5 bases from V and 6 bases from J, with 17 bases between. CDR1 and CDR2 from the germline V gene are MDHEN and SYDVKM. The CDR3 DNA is TGTGCCAGCAGTGACTTCCTGGGACTTGGTAATTCACCCCTCCACTTT. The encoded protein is CASSDFLGLGNSPLHF.

The CDR3 bases are TGTGCCTGGAGTCCAGGCCGGGGGGGGACTCTTGAAGCTTTCTTT. Its translation is CAWSPGRGGTLEAFF. V usage is TRBV30 and J usage is TRBJ1-1, with D possibly TRBD1 on 5 matching bases. V gave up 2 bases and J gave up 7 bases, with 20 bases separating them. Germline V gives CDR1 GTSNPN, CDR2 SVGIG (reference sequence). The CDR3 runs 15 residues.

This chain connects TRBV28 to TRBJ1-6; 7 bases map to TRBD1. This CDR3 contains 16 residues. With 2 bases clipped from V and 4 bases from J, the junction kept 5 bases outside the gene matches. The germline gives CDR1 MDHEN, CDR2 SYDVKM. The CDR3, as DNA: TGTGCCAGCAGTTTAGATTCGACAGGGTATAATTCACCCCTCCACTTT. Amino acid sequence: CASSLDSTGYNSPLHF.

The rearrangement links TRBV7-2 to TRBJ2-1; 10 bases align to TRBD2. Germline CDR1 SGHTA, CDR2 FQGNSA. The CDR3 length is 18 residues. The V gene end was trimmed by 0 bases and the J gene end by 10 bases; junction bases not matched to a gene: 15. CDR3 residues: CASSLARSSGRIWGEQFF. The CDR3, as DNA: TGTGCCAGCAGCTTAGCGCGGTCTAGCGGGAGAATCTGGGGAGAGCAGTTCTTC.

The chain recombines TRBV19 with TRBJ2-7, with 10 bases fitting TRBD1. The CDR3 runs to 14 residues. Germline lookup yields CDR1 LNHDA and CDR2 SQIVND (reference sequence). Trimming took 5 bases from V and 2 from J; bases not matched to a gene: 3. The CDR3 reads CASSVGQGAYEQYF. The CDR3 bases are TGTGCCAGTAGTGTCGGACAGGGGGCCTACGAGCAGTACTTC.

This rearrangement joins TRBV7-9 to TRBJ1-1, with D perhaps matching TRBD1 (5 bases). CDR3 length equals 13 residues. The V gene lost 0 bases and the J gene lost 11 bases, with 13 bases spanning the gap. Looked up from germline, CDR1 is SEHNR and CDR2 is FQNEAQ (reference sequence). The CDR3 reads CASSLAAGPGAFF. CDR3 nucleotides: TGTGCCAGCAGCTTAGCCGCAGGGCCTGGTGCTTTCTTT. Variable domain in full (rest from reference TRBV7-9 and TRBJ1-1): DTGVSQNPRHKITKRGQNVTFRCDPISEHNRLYWYRQTLGQGPEFLTYFQNEAQLEKSRLLSDRFSAERPKGSFSTLEIQRTEQGDSAMYLCASSLAAGPGAFFGQGTRLTVV.

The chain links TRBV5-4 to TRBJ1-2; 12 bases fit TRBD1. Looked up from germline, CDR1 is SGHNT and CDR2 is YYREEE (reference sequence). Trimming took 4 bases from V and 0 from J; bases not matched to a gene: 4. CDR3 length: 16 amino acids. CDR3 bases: TGTGCCAGCAGCACCGGGACAGGGGGCGCTAACTATGGCTACACCTTC. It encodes CASSTGTGGANYGYTF. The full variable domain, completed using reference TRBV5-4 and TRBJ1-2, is ETGVTQSPTHLIKTRGQQVTLRCSSQSGHNTVSWYQQALGQGPQFIFQYYREEENGRGNFPPRFSGLQFPNYSSELNVNALELDDSALYLCASSTGTGGANYGYTFGSGTRLTVV.

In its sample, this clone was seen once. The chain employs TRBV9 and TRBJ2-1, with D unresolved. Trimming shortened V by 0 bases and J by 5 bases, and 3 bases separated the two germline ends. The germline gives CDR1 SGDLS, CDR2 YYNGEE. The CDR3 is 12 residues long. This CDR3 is CASSVADNEQFF. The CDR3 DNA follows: TGTGCCAGCAGCGTAGCGGACAATGAGCAGTTCTTC.

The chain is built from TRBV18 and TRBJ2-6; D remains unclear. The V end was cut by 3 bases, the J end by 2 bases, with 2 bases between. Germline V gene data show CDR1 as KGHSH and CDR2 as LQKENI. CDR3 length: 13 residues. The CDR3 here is CASSPTGANVLTF. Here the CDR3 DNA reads TGTGCCAGCTCACCCACTGGGGCCAACGTCCTGACTTTC.

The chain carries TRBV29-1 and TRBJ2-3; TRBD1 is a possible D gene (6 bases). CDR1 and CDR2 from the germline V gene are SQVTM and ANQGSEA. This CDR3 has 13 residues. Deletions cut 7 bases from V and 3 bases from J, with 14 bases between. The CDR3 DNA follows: TGCAGCGGAATCAGGGGTGGAACAGATACGCAGTATTTT. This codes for CSGIRGGTDTQYF.

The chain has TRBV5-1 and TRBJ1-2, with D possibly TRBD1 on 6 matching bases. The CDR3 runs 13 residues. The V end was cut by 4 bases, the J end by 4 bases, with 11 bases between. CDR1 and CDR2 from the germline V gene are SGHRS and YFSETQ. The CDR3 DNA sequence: TGCGCCAGCAGCGAGACGACAGGCTATGGCTACACCTTC. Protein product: CASSETTGYGYTF.

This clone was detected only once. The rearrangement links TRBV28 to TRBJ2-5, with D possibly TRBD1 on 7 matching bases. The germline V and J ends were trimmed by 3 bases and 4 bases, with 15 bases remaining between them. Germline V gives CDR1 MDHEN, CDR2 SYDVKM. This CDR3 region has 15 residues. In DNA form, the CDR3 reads TGTGCCAGCAGTTTTTGGGGGGCAGGGGGAGAGACCCAGTACTTC. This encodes CASSFWGAGGETQYF.